This T cell receptor beta chain came from a study of cytomegalovirus exposure and HLA in healthy donors (dated by TCRdb to between 2016 and 2019). In the study overall: In an earlier analysis of roughly 590 of the donors, less than 350 Gb of sequence data and 117 million unique TCR beta sequences from some 170 million T cells were reported. Of the approximately 400 genotyped donors, over 70% fell in the genetic ancestry cluster associated with self-reported Caucasian donors. The study aimed to test whether cataloging public T cell receptors could reveal signatures of past pathogen exposure. Because of strong linkage in the cohort, roughly five DR-DQ haplotypes were treated as single units for association and clustering. In the later analysis, no new phenotypic data were used to find candidate immune exposures; instead, reliance was placed on TCR beta sequences and their occurrence across donors. The study profiled the T cell repertoires of 550 to 700 subjects by immunosequencing and related them to cytomegalovirus serostatus. A separate validation cohort of more than 100 different subjects was used in addition to the 666-subject first cohort. Genome-wide SNP genotypes for about three fifths of the roughly 670 donors were used in a later genetic analysis, which treated that subset as a discovery cohort. To study patterns of TCR occurrence, a later analysis re-analyzed previously published TCR beta repertoires from 666 donors and added high-resolution HLA genotyping. To decide whether each TCR beta V gene segment behaved as functional or pseudogenic, an earlier analysis of approximately 600 of the donors relied on high-throughput TCR beta sequencing. Donor age, sex, ethnicity and CMV serostatus were collected together with the repertoire data. An early release covering 500 to 750 HLA-typed donors comprised about 320 gigabases of sequencing data and roughly 86 million unique TCR sequences. Typing coverage differed by locus: A, B, C, DRB1 and DQB1 were typed in roughly 620-640 donors, DQA1 in approximately 520, DPA1 in around 610, and DPB1 in just under 490. Class I and class II HLA loci were covered by the typing at four-digit resolution. To predict cytomegalovirus infection status, the study brought together high-throughput TCR immunosequencing, statistical association of individual TCRs with disease status, and machine learning. All discovery cohort repertoires had been generated on a single sequencing platform. Across approximately 400 genotyped donors of the cohort, an average of about 250,000 unique TCR beta nucleotide sequences per donor were sequenced, and roughly 18% of those sequences were non-productive.

The cohort consisted of 600 to 700 healthy bone marrow donors. All cohort members were sampled while nominally healthy, although unrecorded immune exposures were likely present. The donor was CMV seropositive and belonged to the group of 270 or so seropositive cohort members. A peripheral blood sample was collected from each donor, and TCR beta sequencing was performed on peripheral blood mononuclear cells. Genomic DNA was extracted from the blood cell samples with the Qiagen DNeasy Blood Extraction Kit. Broader findings and caveats from the paper: In a later analysis, HLA-associated TCR beta chains showed more clonal expansion and lower generation probabilities than non-associated chains that were equally common. Some IMGT-functional V segments, including TRBV6-2 and TRBV6-3, could not be distinguished by the 87-base-pair reads and were therefore excluded. The study listed 164 TCR beta chains as associated with cytomegalovirus. The classifier was reported to diagnose cytomegalovirus status with high specificity and sensitivity in both the original and validation cohorts. Linkage disequilibrium might explain the correlated functional status among segregating V segments, but an unknown experimental factor could not be ruled out. V-gene and J-gene trimming of TCR beta chains was associated with a missense DCLRE1C variant in a later genetic analysis, and the association was replicated in an independent cohort. A later analysis associated about 18,000 TCR beta sequences with specific HLA alleles at a false discovery rate of 0.05. Across donors, most TCR sequences were observed very rarely, whereas some public TCRs were present in many individuals. It was suggested by the authors that the approach could potentially be generalized to other disease states and immunological phenotypes. The presence/absence analyses assumed that sequencing depth was roughly uniform across donors, and that assumption may not be true. A cluster of highly shared sequence variants was judged likely to represent a technical artifact of the sequencing pipeline. According to a later genetic analysis, donors in an Asian-associated ancestry cluster had fewer N-insertions in productive TCRs than the approximately 690-donor mean. Broadly in line with IMGT annotations, most TCR beta V segments showed up in productive rearrangements about 87% or about 30% of the time in an earlier analysis of 450 to 600 of the donors. A further reported finding was that TCR beta sequences accurately predicted the HLA-A and HLA-B alleles for most subjects in the first cohort. In vitro tests confirmed that a few of the cytomegalovirus-associated TCR beta chains recognize cytomegalovirus antigens. A later analysis found that TCR association rates varied across HLA loci, with DRB1 alleles showing the most associated TCRs and HLA-C alleles the fewest. Only TCR beta chains were sequenced in this cohort, and the absence of alpha or paired-chain data limited detectable features. Most CMV-associated TCR beta chains appeared to be HLA-restricted in a later analysis, and the HLA associations seemed to be driven largely by CMV exposure. A later analysis reported that several top co-occurrence clusters appeared linked to parvovirus B19, influenza, CMV and Epstein-Barr virus. Approximately 16 rarely observed V segments, including chromosome 9 orphons, were excluded from the earlier analysis of about 600 of the donors because counts were too low. The only immune exposure information available for the cohort was CMV serostatus. When HLA alleles, especially DR and DQ, strongly co-occurred, TCR associations were difficult to assign to individual alleles. Because HLA typing was missing for some donors at each locus, association tests included only the typed subset.

The library was made by the immunoSEQ multiplex PCR assay. For the multiplex PCR, a mixture combining 60 forward primers for TCR Vbeta segments and 13 reverse primers for TCR Jbeta segments was used. A multiplex PCR assay on genomic DNA amplified the CDR3 region of rearranged TCR beta genes. The amplified TCR beta libraries were sequenced on the Illumina HiSeq System as 87-base-pair reads. The source study handled its data this way. In a later analysis, 77 million or so unique TCR beta chains were counted across the 500 to 850 repertoires, and around 11 million of these chains were shared by at least two donors. Raw reads were error-corrected and collapsed into unique sequences by a nearest-neighbor algorithm in which closely related sequences were merged to remove PCR and sequencing errors. CDR3 sequences were aligned to IMGT reference sequences to assign V, D and J gene segments. For a sequence to be retained, a match of at least six nucleotides to both a V gene segment and a J gene segment was required. A rearrangement counted as productive if the CDR3 had no stop codons and remained in frame with V and J, and every other rearrangement counted as non-productive. Following IMGT convention, CDR3 was defined as the stretch from the second conserved V-encoded cysteine up to the conserved J-encoded phenylalanine. The earlier analysis of about 570 of the donors excluded any sequence lacking an unambiguous match to a single V gene segment. An earlier analysis of around 600 of the donors classified V segments as functional when productive rearrangements were above 56.7% and as segregating when the standard deviation between donors was above 5%. A statistical classification framework was built to diagnose cytomegalovirus status from the catalog of TCR beta chain sequences. In a later analysis, V and J genes were assigned by comparing TCR nucleotide sequences against IMGT/GENE-DB human TR gene sequences. Using the TCRdist pipeline, a later analysis assigned CDR3 sequences along with most-parsimonious VDJ recombination scenarios. In a later analysis, each TCR beta chain was defined by its CDR3 amino acid sequence together with its V-gene family, and reads lacking a unique V-gene family were excluded. To address suspected cross-contamination and a sequencing artifact, a later analysis removed roughly 640 highly shared, low-generation-probability nucleotide sequences. A later analysis calculated a clonal expansion index for each public chain from normalized within-repertoire ranks of inferred template counts. A later analysis computed generation probabilities with a VDJ recombination model fitted to out-of-frame rearrangements, and checked the results against IGoR. In a later analysis, hypergeometric tests were used to score TCR-TCR, TCR-HLA and TCR-CMV co-occurrence, with a repertoire-size bias correction applied to TCR pairs. To estimate false discovery rates, a later analysis permuted the HLA or CMV assignments 20 times. In a later analysis, co-occurring TCRs were grouped using DBSCAN, and TCRdist sequence similarity was added for clustering within HLA-allele-positive subsets. Repertoires with fewer than 30,000 or more than 120,000 public chains, plus five repertoires with anomalous nucleotide sharing, were excluded from co-occurrence clustering. Drawn from immuneACCESS, this table holds only the in-frame rearrangements with V and J called that TCRdb kept. Clones are partly lost; checked studies trace under half to an unresolved V gene and leave the rest unexplained. The V and J calls and clone size come from that table; D and trimming were worked out from the DNA. A total of about 160,000 clones appear in this sample, roughly 85% of them only once. The ten largest account for 7.5% to 9.5% of the sample.

Looking up the germline V gene (reference sequence) yields CDR1 MNHNY and CDR2 SVGAGI. CDR3 length: 16 amino acids, cysteine to phenylalanine. Just CDR3 DNA is preserved here, 48 bases in frame from base 1. Compared with germline, V lacks 4 bases and J lacks 2 bases; bases without a gene match: 10. This clone has just a few counts. This receptor's antigen is unknown. No clone much larger than this one lies a single base away; base qualities are absent. Sequencing was performed on PBMCs. The clonotype originates from a male donor in good health and CMV-seropositive. The chain uses TRBV6-6 and TRBJ1-2; 7 bases in the junction line up with TRBD1. The CDR3 protein is CASSFSLTGTNYGYTF. The nucleotide sequence reads TGTGCCAGCAGTTTCTCCTTGACAGGGACCAACTATGGCTACACCTTC.